There are many counts of the clone carrying this T cell receptor (beta chain). The sample comes from a study of human T cells and chemical hapten exposure. Whole-study context: On about 2 cm by about 2 cm of upper inner arm skin, sensitization was performed with 2% DPC. Doses of diphenylcyclopropenone went to the patients' scalps weekly throughout the approximately 25-week study.

Time point in this sample: pre-sensitization, week 0. Specified treatment: therapeutic diphenylcyclopropenone sensitization with weekly scalp DPC. It was unfractionated whole blood from which total RNA was extracted. TCRdb re-derived calls from the RACE reads in MiXCR, one entry per CDR3 protein. Of roughly 250,000 distinct CDR3 sequences listed, about 8.1% are singletons. This CDR3 has 17 amino acids. Germline values: CDR1 SGHTA, CDR2 FQGNSA. V was pared by 7 bases and J by 4 bases, with 25 bases between. The rearrangement links TRBV7-2 to TRBJ1-2, with D perhaps TRBD1 (5 bases). The sample was whole blood, taken in connection with sensitization to the hapten diphenylcyclopropenone (DPC). This clonotype originated in a middle-aged woman with alopecia areata. Some clones in this sample may be carry-over from other donors' samples. The CDR3 protein is CASILQISRDSFYGYTF. For the CDR3, the DNA is TGTGCCAGCATCCTGCAAATATCCAGAGACAGCTTCTATGGCTACACCTTC. Using reference TRBV7-2 and TRBJ1-2 for the parts outside the CDR3, the full variable domain is GAGVSQSPSNKVTEKGKDVELRCDPISGHTALYWYRQSLGQGLEFLIYFQGNSAPDKSGLPSDRFSAERTGGSVSTLTIQRTQQEDSAVYLCASILQISRDSFYGYTFGSGTRLTVV.